The 17 T cell receptor beta chains in this list originate from one sample, sequenced in a study of Ad26.COV2.S vaccination and SARS-CoV-2 variants. Treatment specified: about 20 received Ad26.COV2.S at low or high dose, single or two shots; 5 received placebo; per-sample allocation not given. At day 63 after the first vaccine or placebo injection, samples were drawn. Profiled with immunoSEQ multiplex PCR; TCRdb holds only in-frame clones, not every one. The table lists some 640,000 clones, about 89% of them singletons. The starting material was peripheral blood, obtained in a trial of Ad26.COV2.S vaccine versus placebo. The source is a person aged 18-60 years who received the Ad26.COV2.S COVID-19 vaccine or a placebo.

J is TRBJ2-1 and V is TRBV7-6; the D gene is possibly TRBD2 (5 bases). The V gene's germline CDR1 is SGHVS and CDR2 FNYEAQ. The CDR3 length is 15 residues. Trimming pared 2 bases from V and 5 bases from J, leaving 13 bases between. This CDR3 is CASSLSASSDNEQFF. CDR3 DNA: TGTGCCAGCAGCTTATCCGCTAGCAGCGACAATGAGCAGTTCTTC.

The rearrangement uses TRBV18 and TRBJ1-5; D gene ambiguous. CDR3 length: 13 residues. Per the germline V gene, CDR1 is KGHSH and CDR2 is LQKENI. Trimming left V 3 bases short and J 4 bases short, with 7 bases between. This CDR3 is CASSPHENQPQHF. CDR3 DNA: TGTGCCAGCTCACCCCACGAAAATCAGCCCCAGCATTTT. Drawing the rest from reference TRBV18 and TRBJ1-5, the complete variable domain is NAGVMQNPRHLVRRRGQEARLRCSPMKGHSHVYWYRQLPEEGLKFMVYLQKENIIDESGMPKERFSAEFPKEGPSILRIQQVVRGDSAAYFCASSPHENQPQHFGDGTRLSIL.

The chain carries TRBV5-6 and TRBJ2-2; D may be TRBD1 or TRBD2 (5 bases each). CDR1 is SGHDT, CDR2 YYEEEE, per germline. This CDR3 is built from 17 residues. V was trimmed by 0 bases and J by 2 bases, leaving 14 bases between them. The CDR3 DNA sequence: TGTGCCAGCAGCTTGGGAATGAGGGGACCCAACACCGGGGAGCTGTTTTTT. Its translation is CASSLGMRGPNTGELFF.

A single count supports this clone. V usage is TRBV9 and J usage is TRBJ2-1; 8 bases are a match to TRBD2. The CDR3 runs 15 residues. The junction had 3 bases not matched to a gene; V was cut back by 0 bases and J by 4 bases. From germline, CDR1 is SGDLS and CDR2 YYNGEE. The CDR3 DNA reads as TGTGCCAGCAGCGTAGAGAGCGGGGGATACAATGAGCAGTTCTTC. Translating gives CASSVESGGYNEQFF.

This clone has only a few counts. The genes are TRBV3-1 (or the pseudogene TRBV3-2) and TRBJ2-7; TRBD1 agrees at 8 bases. The junction had 7 bases not matched to a gene; V was cut back by 6 bases and J by 3 bases. CDR3 length: 14 amino acids. Germline CDR1 and CDR2: LGHDT and YNNKEL (reference sequence). CDR3 loop: CASRPRDRSYEQYF. The CDR3 nucleotides are TGTGCCAGCAGGCCTAGGGACAGGAGCTACGAGCAGTACTTC.

The chain employs TRBV20-1 and TRBJ2-7, with D uncertain. The CDR3 length is 11 residues. Trimming removed 6 bases at V and 0 bases at J, with 6 bases between. Looked up from germline, CDR1 is DFQATT and CDR2 is SNEGSKA (reference sequence). The CDR3 spells CSARRSYEQYF. The CDR3, as DNA: TGCAGTGCCCGGCGCTCCTACGAGCAGTACTTC.

The chain is built from TRBV7-9 and TRBJ2-2, with D perhaps matching TRBD1 (5 bases). Germline CDR1 is SEHNR and CDR2 is FQNEAQ (reference sequence). Trimming shortened V by 0 bases and J by 5 bases, and 10 bases separated the two germline ends. The CDR3 has 15 residues. The CDR3 sequence: CASSLAQTVTGELFF. The CDR3 DNA is TGTGCCAGCAGCTTAGCTCAGACAGTGACCGGGGAGCTGTTTTTT. Variable domain in full (rest from reference TRBV7-9 and TRBJ2-2): DTGVSQNPRHKITKRGQNVTFRCDPISEHNRLYWYRQTLGQGPEFLTYFQNEAQLEKSRLLSDRFSAERPKGSFSTLEIQRTEQGDSAMYLCASSLAQTVTGELFFGEGSRLTVL.

About this clone: Germline is not matched at one junction end, which may reflect a read error. The chain employs TRBV7-3 and TRBJ2-2; weak D call: TRBD1 (6 bases). CDR3 length: 15 residues. From germline, CDR1 is SGHTA and CDR2 FQGTGA. The DNA of the CDR3 is TGTGCCAGCAGCGTAACAGGGCCGAACACCGGGGAGCTGTTTTTT. It encodes CASSVTGPNTGELFF.

The rearrangement joins TRBV11-2 to TRBJ2-3; D is uncertain. V was cut by 1 base and J by 2 bases, with 4 bases left in between. Germline CDR1 is SGHAT and CDR2 is FQNNGV. The CDR3 consists of 13 residues. The CDR3 is CASSLVSTDTQYF. The CDR3, as DNA: TGTGCCAGCAGCTTAGTATCCACAGATACGCAGTATTTT. Full variable domain (remainder filled in from reference TRBV11-2 and TRBJ2-3): EAGVAQSPRYKIIEKRQSVAFWCNPISGHATLYWYQQILGQGPKLLIQFQNNGVVDDSQLPKDRFSAERLKGVDSTLKIQPAKLEDSAVYLCASSLVSTDTQYFGPGTRLTVL.

The J gene is TRBJ2-1, the V gene TRBV4-2; D remains ambiguous. Germline V gives CDR1 LGHNA, CDR2 YNFKEQ. The CDR3 extends over 17 amino acids. The ends were cut back, 4 bases at V and 0 bases at J, with 16 bases in the middle. The chain's CDR3 is CASSPVGSSSSYNEQFF. The CDR3 DNA is TGTGCCAGCAGCCCAGTAGGGTCCAGCAGCTCCTACAATGAGCAGTTCTTC.

The gene calls are TRBV3-1 (or the pseudogene TRBV3-2) and TRBJ2-4; D might be TRBD1 or TRBD2, each matching 5 bases. This CDR3 comprises 15 residues. V was shortened by 4 bases and J by 6 bases, with 16 bases between the two germline ends. Germline V CDR1 and CDR2: LGHDT, YNNKEL (reference sequence). CDR3 residues: CASSPPWGKGNIQYF. For the CDR3, the DNA is TGTGCCAGCAGCCCACCGTGGGGGAAGGGAAACATTCAGTACTTC.

The chain employs TRBV7-9 and TRBJ2-3, with 9 bases lining up with TRBD1. Germline CDR1 is SEHNR and CDR2 is FQNEAQ (reference sequence). The CDR3 has 18 amino acids. The J segment lost 5 bases and the V segment lost 5 bases, leaving 17 bases of the junction unmatched. The CDR3 protein is CASSRRTDRDRVVDTQYF. The CDR3 nucleotides are TGTGCCAGCAGCCGTAGAACCGACCGGGACAGGGTTGTAGATACGCAGTATTTT.

J is TRBJ1-1 and V is TRBV6-5; 8 bases agree with TRBD1. Trimming cost V 0 bases and J 2 bases; bases outside gene matches: 5. The length of the CDR3 is 16 residues. CDR1 is MNHEY and CDR2 is SVGAGI in the germline V gene. The CDR3 DNA reads as TGTGCCAGCAGTTACTCAACGACAGGGGCTAACACTGAAGCTTTCTTT. This translates into CASSYSTTGANTEAFF.

V usage is TRBV2 and J usage is TRBJ1-5; D possibly corresponds to TRBD1 (5 bases). Per germline, CDR1 SNHLY and CDR2 FYNNEI. V lost 5 bases and J 0 bases, leaving 11 bases between the germline ends. The CDR3 extends over 15 amino acids. For the CDR3, the DNA is TGTGCCAGCAGTACCAGGGTCTATAGCAATCAGCCCCAGCATTTT. Protein: CASSTRVYSNQPQHF. Full variable domain (missing parts from reference TRBV2 and TRBJ1-5): EPEVTQTPSHQVTQMGQEVILRCVPISNHLYFYWYRQILGQKVEFLVSFYNNEISEKSEIFDDQFSVERPDGSNFTLKIRSTKLEDSAMYFCASSTRVYSNQPQHFGDGTRLSIL.

This chain joins TRBV4-2 and TRBJ2-4, with D perhaps TRBD2 (5 bases). This CDR3 region has 15 residues. The V end was cut by 0 bases, the J end by 9 bases, with 15 bases between. Germline CDR1 is LGHNA and CDR2 is YNFKEQ. The CDR3 DNA sequence: TGTGCCAGCAGCCAAGATCGAGGGATTGTAGGCATTCAGTACTTC. It specifies CASSQDRGIVGIQYF.

The CDR3 coding sequence is TGCGCCAGCAGCTTGGCCGGTAGAAGTGAGCAGTTCTTC. It translates to CASSLAGRSEQFF. The J gene is TRBJ2-1, the V gene TRBV5-1; D call uncertain. CDR1 is SGHRS, CDR2 YFSETQ, per germline. V lost 0 bases, J lost 9 bases, and 10 bases lay in between. This CDR3 comprises 13 residues.

A remark on this clone: The identical CDR3 is also encoded by other nucleotide sequences in the sample. The chain employs TRBV5-1 and TRBJ2-1, with no clear D. CDR3 length: 13 amino acids. Trimming stripped 2 bases from V and 5 bases from J, with 8 bases between. Germline V gives CDR1 SGHRS, CDR2 YFSETQ. DNA for the CDR3: TGCGCCAGCAGCTTCGGGCAGAACAATGAGCAGTTCTTC. Translating gives CASSFGQNNEQFF.